This T cell receptor (beta chain) was found in a study of T-cell memory formation after mild COVID-19. This clonotype has a handful of counts. A much more abundant neighbour one base away suggests this may be a read error. CDR3 length: 13 residues. The V and J ends lost 5 bases and 0 bases respectively, with 4 bases between them. CDR1 is MNHEY and CDR2 is SMNVEV in the germline V gene (reference sequence). TCRdb called the 5' RACE reads again in MiXCR, with one record for every CDR3 protein. The sample has about 610,000 distinct CDR3 sequences, around 16% seen once. The specimen was PBMCs or a T cell subset sorted from them (not recorded which). The source is an adult woman who had mild COVID-19 (a few samples of this study predate the infection). Cell type and time point are not known. The rearrangement uses TRBV27 and TRBJ2-2; D ambiguous. The CDR3 DNA is TGTGCCAGCAGTGAATCGAACACCGGGGAGCTGTTTTTT. It encodes CASSESNTGELFF.